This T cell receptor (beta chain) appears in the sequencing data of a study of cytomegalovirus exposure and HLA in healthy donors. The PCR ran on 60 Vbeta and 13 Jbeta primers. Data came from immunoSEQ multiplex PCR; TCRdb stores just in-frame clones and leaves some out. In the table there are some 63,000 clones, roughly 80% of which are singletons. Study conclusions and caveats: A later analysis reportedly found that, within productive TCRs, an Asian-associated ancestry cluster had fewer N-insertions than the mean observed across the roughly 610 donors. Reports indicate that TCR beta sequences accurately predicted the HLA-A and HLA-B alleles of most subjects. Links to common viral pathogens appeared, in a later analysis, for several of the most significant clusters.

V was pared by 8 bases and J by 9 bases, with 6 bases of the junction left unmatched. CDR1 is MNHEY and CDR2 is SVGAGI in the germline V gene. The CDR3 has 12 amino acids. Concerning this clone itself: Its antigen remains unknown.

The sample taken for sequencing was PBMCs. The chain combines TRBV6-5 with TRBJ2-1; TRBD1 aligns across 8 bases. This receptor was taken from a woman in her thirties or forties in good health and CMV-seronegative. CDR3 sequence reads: CASRQGNGEQFF. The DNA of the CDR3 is TGTGCCAGCCGACAGGGGAATGGTGAGCAGTTCTTC.